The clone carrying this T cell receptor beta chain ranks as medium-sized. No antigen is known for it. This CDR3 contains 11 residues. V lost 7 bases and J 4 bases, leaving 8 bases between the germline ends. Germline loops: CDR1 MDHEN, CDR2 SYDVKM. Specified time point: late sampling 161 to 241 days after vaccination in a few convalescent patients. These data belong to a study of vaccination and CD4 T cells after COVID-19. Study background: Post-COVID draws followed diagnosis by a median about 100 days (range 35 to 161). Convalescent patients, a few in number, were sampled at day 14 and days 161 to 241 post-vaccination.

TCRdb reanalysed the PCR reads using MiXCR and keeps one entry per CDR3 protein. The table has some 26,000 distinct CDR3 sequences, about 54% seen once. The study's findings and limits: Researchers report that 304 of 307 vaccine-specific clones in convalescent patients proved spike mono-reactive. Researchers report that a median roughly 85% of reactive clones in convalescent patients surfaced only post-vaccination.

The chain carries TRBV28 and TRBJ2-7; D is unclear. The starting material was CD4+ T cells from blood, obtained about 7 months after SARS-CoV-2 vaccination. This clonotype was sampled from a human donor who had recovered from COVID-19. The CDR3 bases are TGTGCCAGCACTTTGGGTTACGAGCAGTACTTC. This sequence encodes CASTLGYEQYF.